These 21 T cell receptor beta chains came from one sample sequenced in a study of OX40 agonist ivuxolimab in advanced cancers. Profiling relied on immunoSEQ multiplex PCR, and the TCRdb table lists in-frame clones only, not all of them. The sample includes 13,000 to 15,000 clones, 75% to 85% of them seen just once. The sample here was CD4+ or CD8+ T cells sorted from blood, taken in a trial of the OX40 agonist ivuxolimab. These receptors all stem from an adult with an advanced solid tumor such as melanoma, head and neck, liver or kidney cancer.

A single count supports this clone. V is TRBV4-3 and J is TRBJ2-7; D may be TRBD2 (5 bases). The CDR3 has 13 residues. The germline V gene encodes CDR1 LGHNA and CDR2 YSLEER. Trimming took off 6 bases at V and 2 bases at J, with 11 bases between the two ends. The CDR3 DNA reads TGCGCCAGCAGTCCCGGGATGACCTACGAGCAGTACTTC. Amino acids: CASSPGMTYEQYF.

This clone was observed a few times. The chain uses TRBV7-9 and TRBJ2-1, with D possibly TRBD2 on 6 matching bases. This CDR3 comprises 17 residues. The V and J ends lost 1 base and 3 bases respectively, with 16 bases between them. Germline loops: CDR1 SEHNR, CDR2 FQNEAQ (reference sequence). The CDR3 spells CASSLGNRVADYNEQFF. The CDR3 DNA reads TGTGCCAGCAGCTTAGGGAATAGGGTAGCGGACTACAATGAGCAGTTCTTC.

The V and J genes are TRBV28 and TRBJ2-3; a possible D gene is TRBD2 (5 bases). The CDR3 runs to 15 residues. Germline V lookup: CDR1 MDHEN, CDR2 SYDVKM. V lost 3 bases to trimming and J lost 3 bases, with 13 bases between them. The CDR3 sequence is CASSFLRESTDTQYF. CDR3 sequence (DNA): TGTGCCAGCAGTTTCCTGAGGGAGTCGACAGATACGCAGTATTTT. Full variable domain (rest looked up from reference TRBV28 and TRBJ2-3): DVKVTQSSRYLVKRTGEKVFLECVQDMDHENMFWYRQDPGLGLRLIYFSYDVKMKEKGDIPEGYSVSREKKERFSLILESASTNQTSMYLCASSFLRESTDTQYFGPGTRLTVL.

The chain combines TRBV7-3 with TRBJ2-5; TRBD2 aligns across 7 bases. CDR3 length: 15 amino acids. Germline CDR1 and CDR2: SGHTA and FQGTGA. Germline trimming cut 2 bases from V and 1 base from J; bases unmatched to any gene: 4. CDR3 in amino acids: CASSLWGGAQETQYF. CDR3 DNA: TGTGCCAGCAGCTTATGGGGGGGAGCCCAAGAGACCCAGTACTTC.

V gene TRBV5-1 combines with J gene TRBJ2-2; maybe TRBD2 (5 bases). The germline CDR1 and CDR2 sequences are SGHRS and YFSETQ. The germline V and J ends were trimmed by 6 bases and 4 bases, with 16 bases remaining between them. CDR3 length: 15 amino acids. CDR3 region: CASNTGWSSTGELFF. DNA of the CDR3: TGCGCCAGCAATACGGGGTGGAGTAGCACCGGGGAGCTGTTTTTT.

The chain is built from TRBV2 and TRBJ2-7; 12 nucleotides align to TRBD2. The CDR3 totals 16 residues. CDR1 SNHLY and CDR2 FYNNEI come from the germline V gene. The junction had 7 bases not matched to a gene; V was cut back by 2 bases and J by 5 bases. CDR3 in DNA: TGTGCCAGCAGTGAAATGCTAGCGGGAGGGCCCCACGAGCAGTACTTC. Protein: CASSEMLAGGPHEQYF.

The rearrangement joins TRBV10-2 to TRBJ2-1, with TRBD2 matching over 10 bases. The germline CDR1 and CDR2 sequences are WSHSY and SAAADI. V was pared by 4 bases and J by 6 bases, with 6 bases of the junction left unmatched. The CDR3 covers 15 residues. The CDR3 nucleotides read TGCGCCAGCAGTGCGACTAGGACTAGCGGCAATGAGCAGTTCTTC. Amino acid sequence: CASSATRTSGNEQFF.

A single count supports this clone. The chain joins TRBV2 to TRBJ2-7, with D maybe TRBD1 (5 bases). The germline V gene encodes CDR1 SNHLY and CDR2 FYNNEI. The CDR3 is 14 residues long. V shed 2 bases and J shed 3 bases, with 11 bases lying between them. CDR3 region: CASSEWAGNYEQYF. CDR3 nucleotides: TGTGCCAGCAGTGAATGGGCAGGGAACTACGAGCAGTACTTC.

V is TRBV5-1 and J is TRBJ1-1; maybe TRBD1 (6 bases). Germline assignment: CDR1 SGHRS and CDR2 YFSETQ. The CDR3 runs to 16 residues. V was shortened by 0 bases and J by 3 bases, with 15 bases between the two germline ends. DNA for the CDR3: TGCGCCAGCAGCTTGGAAGGGGGAGAGTGGCACACTGAAGCTTTCTTT. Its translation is CASSLEGGEWHTEAFF.

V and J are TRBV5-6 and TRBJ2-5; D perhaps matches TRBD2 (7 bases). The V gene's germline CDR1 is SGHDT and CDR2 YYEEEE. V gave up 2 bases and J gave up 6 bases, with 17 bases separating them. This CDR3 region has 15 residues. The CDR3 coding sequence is TGTGCCAGCAGCTTCGTCGCGGGGGCCCGGAAGACCCAGTACTTC. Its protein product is CASSFVAGARKTQYF.

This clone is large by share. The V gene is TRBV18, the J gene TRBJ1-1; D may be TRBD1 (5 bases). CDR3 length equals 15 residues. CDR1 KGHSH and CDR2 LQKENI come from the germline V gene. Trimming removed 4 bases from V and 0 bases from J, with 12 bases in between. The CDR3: CASSLAGYMNTEAFF. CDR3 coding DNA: TGTGCCAGCTCACTGGCAGGGTACATGAACACTGAAGCTTTCTTT. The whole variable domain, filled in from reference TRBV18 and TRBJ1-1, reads NAGVMQNPRHLVRRRGQEARLRCSPMKGHSHVYWYRQLPEEGLKFMVYLQKENIIDESGMPKERFSAEFPKEGPSILRIQQVVRGDSAAYFCASSLAGYMNTEAFFGQGTRLTVV.

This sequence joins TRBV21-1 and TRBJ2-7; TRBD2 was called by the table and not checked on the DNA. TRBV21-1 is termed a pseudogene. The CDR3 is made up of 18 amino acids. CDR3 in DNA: TGTGCCAGCAGCAAAGCGGGTTATGGGCGGGGGGCTTCGTACGAGCAGTACTTC. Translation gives CASSKAGYGRGASYEQYF.

CDR3 loop: CASSESGGATDTQYF. CDR3 coding DNA: TGTGCCAGCAGCGAGAGCGGGGGGGCGACAGATACGCAGTATTTT. V gene TRBV9 combines with J gene TRBJ2-3, with 10 bases lining up with TRBD2. Germline assignment: CDR1 SGDLS and CDR2 YYNGEE. V was clipped by 3 bases and J by 3 bases; unmatched bases: 4. This CDR3 contains 15 residues. Supplemented by reference TRBV9 and TRBJ2-3, the full variable domain reads DSGVTQTPKHLITATGQRVTLRCSPRSGDLSVYWYQQSLDQGLQFLIQYYNGEERAKGNILERFSAQQFPDLHSELNLSSLELGDSALYFCASSESGGATDTQYFGPGTRLTVL.

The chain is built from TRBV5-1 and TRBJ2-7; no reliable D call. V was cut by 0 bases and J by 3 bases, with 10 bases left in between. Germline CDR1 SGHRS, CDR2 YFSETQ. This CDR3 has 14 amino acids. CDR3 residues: CASSLAGGSYEQYF. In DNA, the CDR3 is TGCGCCAGCAGCTTGGCCGGTGGCAGCTACGAGCAGTACTTC.

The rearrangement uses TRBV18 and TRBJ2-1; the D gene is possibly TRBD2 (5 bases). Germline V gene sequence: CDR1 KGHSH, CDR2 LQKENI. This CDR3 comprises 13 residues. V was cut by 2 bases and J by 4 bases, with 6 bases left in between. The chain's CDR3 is CASSPGLYNEQFF. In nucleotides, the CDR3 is TGTGCCAGCTCACCAGGACTGTACAATGAGCAGTTCTTC.

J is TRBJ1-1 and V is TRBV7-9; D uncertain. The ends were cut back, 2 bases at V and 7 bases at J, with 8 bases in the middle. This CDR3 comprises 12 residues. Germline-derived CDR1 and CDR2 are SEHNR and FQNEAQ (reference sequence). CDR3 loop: CASSLTAGEAFF. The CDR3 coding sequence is TGTGCCAGCAGCTTAACGGCGGGTGAAGCTTTCTTT.

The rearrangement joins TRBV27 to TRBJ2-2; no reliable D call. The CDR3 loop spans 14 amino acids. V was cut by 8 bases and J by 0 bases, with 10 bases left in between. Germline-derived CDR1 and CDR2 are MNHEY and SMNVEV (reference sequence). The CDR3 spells CASWGFANTGELFF. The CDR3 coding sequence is TGTGCCAGCTGGGGTTTCGCGAACACCGGGGAGCTGTTTTTT.

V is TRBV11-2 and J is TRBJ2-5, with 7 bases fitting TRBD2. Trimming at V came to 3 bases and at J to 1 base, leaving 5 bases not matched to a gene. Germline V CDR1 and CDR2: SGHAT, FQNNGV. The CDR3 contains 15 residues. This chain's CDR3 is CASSFNGGSQETQYF. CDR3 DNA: TGTGCCAGCAGCTTTAACGGGGGGTCCCAAGAGACCCAGTACTTC.

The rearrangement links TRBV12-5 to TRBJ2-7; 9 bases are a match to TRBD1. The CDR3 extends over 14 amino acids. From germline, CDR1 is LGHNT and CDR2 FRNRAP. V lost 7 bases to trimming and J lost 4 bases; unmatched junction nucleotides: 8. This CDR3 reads CASATSGQGYEQYF. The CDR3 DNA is TGTGCTAGTGCCACCTCGGGACAGGGATACGAGCAGTACTTC.

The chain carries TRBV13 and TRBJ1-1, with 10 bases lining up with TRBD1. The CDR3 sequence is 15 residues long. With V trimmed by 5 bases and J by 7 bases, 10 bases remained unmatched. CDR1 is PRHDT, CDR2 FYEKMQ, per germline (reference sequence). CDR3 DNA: TGTGCCAGCAGCCCACCCTCGACAGGGGGCGGTGAAGCTTTCTTT. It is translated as CASSPPSTGGGEAFF. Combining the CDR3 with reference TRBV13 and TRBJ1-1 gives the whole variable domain AAGVIQSPRHLIKEKRETATLKCYPIPRHDTVYWYQQGPGQDPQFLISFYEKMQSDKGSIPDRFSAQQFSDYHSELNMSSLELGDSALYFCASSPPSTGGGEAFFGQGTRLTVV.

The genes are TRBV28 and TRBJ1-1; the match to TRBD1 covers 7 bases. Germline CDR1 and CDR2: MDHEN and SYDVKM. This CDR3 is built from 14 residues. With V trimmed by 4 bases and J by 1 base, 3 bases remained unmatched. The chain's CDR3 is CASSSRTGNTEAFF. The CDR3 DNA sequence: TGTGCCAGCAGTTCTCGGACAGGGAACACTGAAGCTTTCTTT.